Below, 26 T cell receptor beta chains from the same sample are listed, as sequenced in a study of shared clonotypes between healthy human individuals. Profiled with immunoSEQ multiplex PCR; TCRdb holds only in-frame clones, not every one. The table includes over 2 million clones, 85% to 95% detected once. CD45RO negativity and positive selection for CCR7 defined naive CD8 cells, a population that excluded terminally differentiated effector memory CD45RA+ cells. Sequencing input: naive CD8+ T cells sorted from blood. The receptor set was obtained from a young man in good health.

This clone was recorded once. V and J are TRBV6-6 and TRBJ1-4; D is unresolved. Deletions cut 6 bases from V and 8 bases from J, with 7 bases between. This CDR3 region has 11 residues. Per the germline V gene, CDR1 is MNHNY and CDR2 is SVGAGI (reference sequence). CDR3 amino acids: CASSPQEKLFF. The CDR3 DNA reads TGTGCCAGCAGCCCCCAAGAAAAACTGTTTTTT.

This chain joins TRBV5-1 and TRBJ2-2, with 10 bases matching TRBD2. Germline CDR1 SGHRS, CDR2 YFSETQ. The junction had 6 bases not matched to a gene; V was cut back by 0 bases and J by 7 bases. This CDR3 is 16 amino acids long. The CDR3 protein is CASSLAAAGGVGELFF. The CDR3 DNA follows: TGCGCCAGCAGCTTGGCCGCAGCGGGAGGGGTCGGGGAGCTGTTTTTT.

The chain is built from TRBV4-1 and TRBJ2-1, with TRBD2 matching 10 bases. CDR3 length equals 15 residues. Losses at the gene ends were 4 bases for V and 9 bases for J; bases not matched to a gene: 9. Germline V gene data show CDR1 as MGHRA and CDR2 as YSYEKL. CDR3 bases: TGCGCCAGCAGCCCCCTGGCTAGCGGGAGACGTGAGCAGTTCTTC. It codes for CASSPLASGRREQFF.

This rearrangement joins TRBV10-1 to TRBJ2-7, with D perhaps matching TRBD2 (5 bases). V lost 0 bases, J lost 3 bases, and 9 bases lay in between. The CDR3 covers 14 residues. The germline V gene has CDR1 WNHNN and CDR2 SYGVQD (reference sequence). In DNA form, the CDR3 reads TGCGCCAGCAGTGAGTCTTACGGACTCTACGAGCAGTACTTC. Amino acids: CASSESYGLYEQYF.

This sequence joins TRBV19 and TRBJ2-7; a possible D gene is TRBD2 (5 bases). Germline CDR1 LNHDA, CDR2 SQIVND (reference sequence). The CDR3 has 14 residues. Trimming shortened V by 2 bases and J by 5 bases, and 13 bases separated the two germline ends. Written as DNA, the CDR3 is TGTGCCAGTAGTATATGGGGAGCCCGTGACGAGCAGTACTTC. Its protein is CASSIWGARDEQYF. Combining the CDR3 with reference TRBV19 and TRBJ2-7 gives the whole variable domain DGGITQSPKYLFRKEGQNVTLSCEQNLNHDAMYWYRQDPGQGLRLIYYSQIVNDFQKGDIAEGYSVSREKKESFPLTVTSAQKNPTAFYLCASSIWGARDEQYFGPGTRLTVT.

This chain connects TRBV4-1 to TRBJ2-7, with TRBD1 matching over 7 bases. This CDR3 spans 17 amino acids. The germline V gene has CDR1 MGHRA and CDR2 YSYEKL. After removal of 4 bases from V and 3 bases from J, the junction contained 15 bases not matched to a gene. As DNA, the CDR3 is TGCGCCAGCAGCCCAACGAACCTAAAGGGGGCTAACTACGAGCAGTACTTC. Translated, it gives CASSPTNLKGANYEQYF.

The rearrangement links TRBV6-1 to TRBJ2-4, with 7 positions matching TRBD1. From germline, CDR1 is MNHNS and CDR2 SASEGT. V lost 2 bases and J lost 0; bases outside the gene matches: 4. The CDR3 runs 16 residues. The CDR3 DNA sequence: TGTGCCAGCAGTGAATGGGACAGCGTAGCCAAAAACATTCAGTACTTC. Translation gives CASSEWDSVAKNIQYF.

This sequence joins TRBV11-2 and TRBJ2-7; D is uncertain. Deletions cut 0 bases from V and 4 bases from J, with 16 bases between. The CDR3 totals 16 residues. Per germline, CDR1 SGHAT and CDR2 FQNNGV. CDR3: CASSLDRAVESYEQYF. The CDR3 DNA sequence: TGTGCCAGCAGCTTAGATCGGGCAGTCGAATCATACGAGCAGTACTTC.

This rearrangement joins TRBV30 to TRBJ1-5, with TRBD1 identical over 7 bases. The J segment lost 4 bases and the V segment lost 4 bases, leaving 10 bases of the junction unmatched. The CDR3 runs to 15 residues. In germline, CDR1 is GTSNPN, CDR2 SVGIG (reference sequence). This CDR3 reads CAWKRWDSGNQPQHF. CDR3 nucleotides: TGTGCCTGGAAAAGGTGGGACAGTGGGAATCAGCCCCAGCATTTT.

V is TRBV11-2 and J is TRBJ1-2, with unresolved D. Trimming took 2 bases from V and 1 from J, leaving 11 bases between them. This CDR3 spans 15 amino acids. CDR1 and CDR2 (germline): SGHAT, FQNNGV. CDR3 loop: CASSLKTTYNYGYTF. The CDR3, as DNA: TGTGCCAGCAGCTTAAAAACGACTTATAACTATGGCTACACCTTC.

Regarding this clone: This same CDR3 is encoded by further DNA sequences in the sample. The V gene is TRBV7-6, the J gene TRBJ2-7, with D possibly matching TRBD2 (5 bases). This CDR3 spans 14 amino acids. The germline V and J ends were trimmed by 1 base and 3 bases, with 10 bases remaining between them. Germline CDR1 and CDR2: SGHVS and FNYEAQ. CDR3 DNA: TGTGCCAGCAGCTTAGTCGGGGAGAGCTACGAGCAGTACTTC. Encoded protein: CASSLVGESYEQYF.

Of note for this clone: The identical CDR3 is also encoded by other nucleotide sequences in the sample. Here the CDR3 DNA reads TGTGCCAGCAGCGTAGGGGGCATCGCCTACGAGCAGTACTTC. This translates into CASSVGGIAYEQYF. The rearrangement joins TRBV9 to TRBJ2-7; possible D gene TRBD1, 5 bases. The CDR3 contains 14 residues. CDR1 and CDR2 (germline): SGDLS, YYNGEE. V dropped 0 bases and J dropped 2 bases, with 9 bases sitting between them.

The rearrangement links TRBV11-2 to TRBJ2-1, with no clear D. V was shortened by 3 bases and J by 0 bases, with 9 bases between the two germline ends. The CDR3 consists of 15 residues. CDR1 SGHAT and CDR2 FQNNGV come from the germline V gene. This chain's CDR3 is CASSFQVASYNEQFF. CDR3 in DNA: TGTGCCAGCAGCTTTCAGGTGGCCTCCTACAATGAGCAGTTCTTC.

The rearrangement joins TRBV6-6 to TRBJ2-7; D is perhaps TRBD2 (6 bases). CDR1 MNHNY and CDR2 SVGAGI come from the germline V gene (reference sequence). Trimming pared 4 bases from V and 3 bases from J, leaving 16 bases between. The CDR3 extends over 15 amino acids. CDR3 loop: CASSSTGTRDYEQYF. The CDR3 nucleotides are TGTGCCAGCAGTTCCACCGGGACTCGAGACTACGAGCAGTACTTC.

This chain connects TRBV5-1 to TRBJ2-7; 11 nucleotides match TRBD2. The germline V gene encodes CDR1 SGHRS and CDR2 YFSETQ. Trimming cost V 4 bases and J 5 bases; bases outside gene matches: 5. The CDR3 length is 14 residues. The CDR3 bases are TGCGCCAGCAGCAAACTAGCGGGAGCCGACGAGCAGTACTTC. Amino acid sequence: CASSKLAGADEQYF.

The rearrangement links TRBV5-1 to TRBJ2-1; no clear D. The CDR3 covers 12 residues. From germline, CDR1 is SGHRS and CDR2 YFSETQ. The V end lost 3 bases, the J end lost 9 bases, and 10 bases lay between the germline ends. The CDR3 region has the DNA TGCGCCAGCAGCTCAGACTCGGGTGAGCAGTTCTTC. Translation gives CASSSDSGEQFF.

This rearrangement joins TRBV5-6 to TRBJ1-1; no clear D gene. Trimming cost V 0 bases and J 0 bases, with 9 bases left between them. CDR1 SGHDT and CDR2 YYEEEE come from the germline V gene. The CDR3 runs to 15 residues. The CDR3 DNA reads TGTGCCAGCAGCTTGGTCTCATATGTGAACACTGAAGCTTTCTTT. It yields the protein CASSLVSYVNTEAFF.

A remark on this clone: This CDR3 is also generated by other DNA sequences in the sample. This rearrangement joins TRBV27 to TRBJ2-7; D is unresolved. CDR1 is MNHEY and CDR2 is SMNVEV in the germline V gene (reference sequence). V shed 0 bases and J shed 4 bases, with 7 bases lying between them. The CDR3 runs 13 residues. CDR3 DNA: TGTGCCAGCAGTTTATCGACTGAATACGAGCAGTACTTC. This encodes CASSLSTEYEQYF.

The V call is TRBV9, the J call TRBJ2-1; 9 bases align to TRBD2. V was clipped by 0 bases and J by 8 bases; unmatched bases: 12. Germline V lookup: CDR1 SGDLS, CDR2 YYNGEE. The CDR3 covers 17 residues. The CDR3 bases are TGTGCCAGCAGCGTAGTCGGGGTAGCGGGAGTGGGTGATGAGCAGTTCTTC. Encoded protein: CASSVVGVAGVGDEQFF.

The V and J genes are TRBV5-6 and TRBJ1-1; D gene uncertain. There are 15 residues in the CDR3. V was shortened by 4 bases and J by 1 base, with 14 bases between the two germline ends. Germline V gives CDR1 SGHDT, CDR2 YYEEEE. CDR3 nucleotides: TGTGCCAGCAGCCAACCTTACTCGGAGAACACTGAAGCTTTCTTT. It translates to CASSQPYSENTEAFF.

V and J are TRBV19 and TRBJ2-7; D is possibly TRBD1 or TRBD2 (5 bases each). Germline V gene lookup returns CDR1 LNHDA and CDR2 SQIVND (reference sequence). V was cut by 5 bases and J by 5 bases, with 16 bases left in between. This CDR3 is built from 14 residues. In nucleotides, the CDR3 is TGTGCCAGTAGTGAGGGGAGTTGGCTGAACGAGCAGTACTTC. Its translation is CASSEGSWLNEQYF.

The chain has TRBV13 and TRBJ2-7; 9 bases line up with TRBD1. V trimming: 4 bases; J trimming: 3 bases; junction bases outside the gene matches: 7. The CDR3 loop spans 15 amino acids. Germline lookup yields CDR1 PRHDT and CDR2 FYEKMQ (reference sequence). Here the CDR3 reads CASSSGRTGDYEQYF. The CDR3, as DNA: TGTGCCAGCAGCTCTGGCCGGACAGGGGACTACGAGCAGTACTTC.

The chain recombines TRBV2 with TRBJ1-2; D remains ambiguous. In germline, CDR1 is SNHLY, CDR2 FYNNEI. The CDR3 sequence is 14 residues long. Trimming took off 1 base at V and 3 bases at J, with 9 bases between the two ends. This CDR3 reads CASSEGLRHYGYTF. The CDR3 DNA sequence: TGTGCCAGCAGTGAAGGCTTAAGGCACTATGGCTACACCTTC.

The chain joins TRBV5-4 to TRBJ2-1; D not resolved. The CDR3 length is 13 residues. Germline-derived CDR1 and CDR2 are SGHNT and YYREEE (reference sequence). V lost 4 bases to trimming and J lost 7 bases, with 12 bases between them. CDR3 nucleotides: TGTGCCAGCAGCCCAAGCTCCGCTAATGAGCAGTTCTTC. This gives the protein CASSPSSANEQFF.

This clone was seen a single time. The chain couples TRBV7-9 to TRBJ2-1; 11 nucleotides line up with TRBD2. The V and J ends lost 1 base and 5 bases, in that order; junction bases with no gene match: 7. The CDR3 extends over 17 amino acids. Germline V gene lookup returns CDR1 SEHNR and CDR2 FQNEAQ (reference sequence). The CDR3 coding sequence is TGTGCCAGCAGCTTAGTGGGGCTAGCGGGAGGAGACAATGAGCAGTTCTTC. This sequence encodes CASSLVGLAGGDNEQFF.

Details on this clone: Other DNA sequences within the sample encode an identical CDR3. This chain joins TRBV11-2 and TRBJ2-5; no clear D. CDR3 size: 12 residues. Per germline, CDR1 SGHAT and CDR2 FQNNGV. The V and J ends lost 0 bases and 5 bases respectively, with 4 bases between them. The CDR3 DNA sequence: TGTGCCAGCAGCTTAGATACCGAGACCCAGTACTTC. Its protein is CASSLDTETQYF.